The text below deals with one T cell receptor (beta chain). The data originate from a study of blood T cell repertoires in COVID-19. CDR1 and CDR2 from the germline V gene are MGHRA and YSYEKL. Deletions cut 4 bases from V and 5 bases from J, with 9 bases between. The CDR3 totals 13 residues. Original processing methods: Nucleated cell counts were estimated from reference gene primer amplification. Sequencing was performed with immunoSEQ multiplex PCR; in TCRdb, only in-frame clones are kept and a portion is missing. V and J calls and clone size are those listed in that table; D and trimming were worked out from the DNA. The table records roughly 70,000 clones, about 90% of them present only once.

The sequence derives from a man aged 45-65 years with COVID-19, enrolled during active disease. Material: peripheral blood. V and J are TRBV4-1 and TRBJ2-1; no reliable D call. CDR3: CASSRQLDNEQFF. The CDR3 nucleotides read TGCGCCAGCAGCCGCCAACTGGACAATGAGCAGTTCTTC.